This passage covers 22 T cell receptor beta chains from one sample sequenced in a study of blood T cell repertoires in COVID-19. Repertoires were generated with immunoSEQ multiplex PCR, while TCRdb's copy carries only in-frame clones and drops some. The sample has roughly 500,000 clones; roughly 88% are singletons. The specimen sequenced was PBMCs or T cells enriched from blood (not recorded which). The source is a woman aged 40 to 50 who had recovered from COVID-19.

This clone was seen a handful of times. The V call is TRBV5-8, the J call TRBJ1-2; TRBD1 matches at 12 bases. After removal of 4 bases from V and 4 bases from J, the junction contained 5 bases not matched to a gene. The CDR3 runs to 15 residues. CDR1 SGHTS and CDR2 YDEGEE come from the germline V gene. CDR3 sequence reads: CASSGGTGGVYGYTF. CDR3 bases: TGTGCCAGCAGCGGTGGGACAGGGGGCGTCTATGGCTACACCTTC.

In its sample, this clone was seen a few times. The chain carries TRBV15 and TRBJ1-4; 10 nucleotides align to TRBD1. Trimming took 3 bases from V and 8 from J; bases not matched to a gene: 9. The CDR3 covers 16 residues. Germline values: CDR1 LNHNV, CDR2 YYDKDF (reference sequence). This chain's CDR3 is CATSRDPGQGNEKLFF. The CDR3 nucleotides read TGTGCCACCAGCAGGGATCCGGGACAGGGGAACGAAAAACTGTTTTTT.

V gene TRBV3-1 (or the pseudogene TRBV3-2) combines with J gene TRBJ2-2, with D unresolved. V gave up 1 base and J gave up 6 bases, with 12 bases separating them. This CDR3 comprises 15 residues. CDR1 and CDR2 from the germline V gene are LGHDT and YNNKEL (reference sequence). CDR3: CASSQGLTLSGELFF. The CDR3 bases are TGTGCCAGCAGCCAAGGGCTGACTCTCTCCGGGGAGCTGTTTTTT.

This chain joins TRBV28 and TRBJ1-2; TRBD1 is a possible D gene (5 bases). Trimming cost V 3 bases and J 4 bases, with 12 bases left between them. Germline-derived CDR1 and CDR2 are MDHEN and SYDVKM. This CDR3 region has 14 residues. CDR3 nucleotides: TGTGCCAGCAGTTTCCCCGCCAGGGCCTATGGCTACACCTTC. Protein product: CASSFPARAYGYTF.

The rearrangement joins TRBV19 to TRBJ2-1, with 8 bases matching TRBD1. The CDR3 has 13 residues. V shed 3 bases and J 9 bases; nucleotides not matched to a gene: 4. Germline loops: CDR1 LNHDA, CDR2 SQIVND (reference sequence). CDR3 in amino acids: CASSMGRGLEQFF. The CDR3 DNA reads TGTGCCAGTAGTATGGGCAGGGGGCTTGAGCAGTTCTTC.

The sample holds one count of this clone. V and J are TRBV14 and TRBJ2-1; TRBD2 aligns across 9 bases. The CDR3 contains 15 residues. CDR1 is SGHDN and CDR2 is FVKESK in the germline V gene. V was clipped by 4 bases and J by 4 bases; unmatched bases: 5. The CDR3, as DNA: TGTGCCAGCAGCCTACCGGGACTAGCTTACAATGAGCAGTTCTTC. Protein sequence: CASSLPGLAYNEQFF.

V usage is TRBV5-8 and J usage is TRBJ1-1; a possible D gene is TRBD1 (5 bases). With 3 bases removed from V and 8 bases from J, the gap between germline ends came to 14 bases. The length of the CDR3 is 13 residues. Germline-derived CDR1 and CDR2 are SGHTS and YDEGEE. CDR3 loop: CASSSDTRREAFF. Written as DNA, the CDR3 is TGTGCCAGCAGCTCGGACACCCGGAGAGAAGCTTTCTTT.

This chain links TRBV10-2 with TRBJ1-5; tentative D call: TRBD1 (5 bases). V gave up 0 bases and J gave up 6 bases, with 12 bases separating them. The CDR3 is made up of 15 amino acids. Germline assignment: CDR1 WSHSY and CDR2 SAAADI. The DNA for the CDR3 is TGCGCCAGCAGTGAGTCGAGGGACGGGGGTCAGCCCCAGCATTTT. This translates into CASSESRDGGQPQHF.

The rearrangement links TRBV28 to TRBJ2-5; no firm D call. Germline lookup yields CDR1 MDHEN and CDR2 SYDVKM. The CDR3 totals 13 residues. V was cut by 2 bases and J by 4 bases, with 8 bases left in between. The CDR3 nucleotides read TGTGCCAGCAGTTTAGGCAGGCGAGAGACCCAGTACTTC. Protein sequence: CASSLGRRETQYF.

This CDR3 is CASSMRIRNSGANVLTF. For the CDR3, the DNA is TGTGCCAGTAGTATGAGAATCCGCAACTCTGGGGCCAACGTCCTGACTTTC. The V call is TRBV19, the J call TRBJ2-6; unclear D gene. In germline, CDR1 is LNHDA, CDR2 SQIVND (reference sequence). The length of the CDR3 is 17 residues. V was cut by 3 bases and J by 0 bases, with 12 bases left in between.

This chain uses TRBV30 with TRBJ1-2; TRBD1 matches 12 bases. There are 14 residues in the CDR3. With 5 bases clipped from V and 6 bases from J, the junction kept 7 bases outside the gene matches. Germline lookup yields CDR1 GTSNPN and CDR2 SVGIG (reference sequence). The CDR3 nucleotides are TGTGCCTGGGAGTGGGGACAGGGGGCTAATGGCTACACCTTC. Encoded protein: CAWEWGQGANGYTF.

The chain couples TRBV5-8 to TRBJ2-1, with D perhaps TRBD1 (5 bases). From germline, CDR1 is SGHTS and CDR2 YDEGEE. The V gene lost 1 base and the J gene lost 4 bases, with 9 bases spanning the gap. This CDR3 region has 14 residues. The CDR3 protein is CASSLLDKYNEQFF. CDR3 DNA sequence: TGTGCCAGCAGCTTGTTGGACAAATACAATGAGCAGTTCTTC.

The chain has TRBV5-1 and TRBJ2-7; D perhaps matches TRBD1 (5 bases). The CDR3 is 15 amino acids. With 0 bases removed from V and 1 base from J, the gap between germline ends came to 11 bases. The germline CDR1 and CDR2 sequences are SGHRS and YFSETQ. The CDR3 DNA reads TGCGCCAGCAGCTTGGTGCCAGGGCAATCCTACGAGCAGTACTTC. This gives the protein CASSLVPGQSYEQYF. The variable domain in full, completed from reference TRBV5-1 and TRBJ2-7, reads KAGVTQTPRYLIKTRGQQVTLSCSPISGHRSVSWYQQTPGQGLQFLFEYFSETQRNKGNFPGRFSGRQFSNSRSEMNVSTLELGDSALYLCASSLVPGQSYEQYFGPGTRLTVT.

This clone was picked up one time. J is TRBJ1-1 and V is TRBV10-1, with TRBD1 matching over 8 bases. The junction had 5 bases not matched to a gene; V was cut back by 4 bases and J by 4 bases. Germline CDR1 WNHNN, CDR2 SYGVQD (reference sequence). The CDR3 consists of 14 residues. The DNA for the CDR3 is TGCGCCAGCAGTGCCGTACAGGGGGGCACTGAAGCTTTCTTT. Residues: CASSAVQGGTEAFF.

This rearrangement joins TRBV13 to TRBJ1-4; possibly TRBD1 for D (5 bases). V dropped 4 bases and J dropped 3 bases, with 15 bases sitting between them. From germline, CDR1 is PRHDT and CDR2 FYEKMQ (reference sequence). CDR3 length equals 16 residues. CDR3 DNA sequence: TGTGCCAGCAGCTCTGGGGCCCACCACGCTAATGAAAAACTGTTTTTT. Translation: CASSSGAHHANEKLFF.

V gene TRBV4-2 combines with J gene TRBJ1-3; perhaps TRBD1 as D (5 bases). V was pared by 5 bases and J by 1 base, with 9 bases between. From germline, CDR1 is LGHNA and CDR2 YNFKEQ. This CDR3 region has 14 residues. Written as DNA, the CDR3 is TGTGCCAGCAGCGCTCAGGGTTCTGGAAACACCATATATTTT. Its protein product is CASSAQGSGNTIYF.

On this clone itself: The junction differs from germline at one of its ends, possibly a read error. V and J are TRBV3-1 (or the pseudogene TRBV3-2) and TRBJ2-5; D unclear. There are 16 residues in the CDR3. Germline V gene lookup returns CDR1 LGHDT and CDR2 YNNKEL (reference sequence). The CDR3 sequence: CPSSKKTTVAQETQYF. CDR3 nucleotide sequence: TGTCCCAGCAGCAAAAAAACGACCGTAGCCCAAGAGACCCAGTACTTC.

The chain links TRBV24-1 to TRBJ1-6; 7 bases are shared with TRBD1. Trimming at V came to 4 bases and at J to 7 bases, leaving 12 bases not matched to a gene. Per germline, CDR1 KGHDR and CDR2 SFDVKD. This CDR3 contains 17 residues. CDR3 protein: CATSDQNGQVENSPLHF. The CDR3 DNA reads as TGTGCCACCAGTGACCAAAACGGACAGGTCGAGAATTCACCCCTCCACTTT.

This chain joins TRBV28 and TRBJ1-6, with D uncertain. CDR1 is MDHEN and CDR2 is SYDVKM in the germline V gene. V was clipped by 5 bases and J by 10 bases, with 21 bases between them. The CDR3 sequence is 16 residues long. In DNA, the CDR3 is TGTGCCAGCAGTCTAAATTACGGGTCCCTCGGGTCACCCCTCCACTTT. This codes for CASSLNYGSLGSPLHF.

Concerning this clone itself: Distinct nucleotide sequences in the sample also encode this CDR3. V usage is TRBV9 and J usage is TRBJ1-2, with D possibly matching TRBD1 (5 bases). The CDR3 runs 14 residues. V lost 0 bases and J 3 bases, leaving 9 bases between the germline ends. CDR1 and CDR2 from the germline V gene are SGDLS and YYNGEE. The CDR3 region is CASSVGGGDYGYTF. The CDR3, as DNA: TGTGCCAGCAGCGTAGGCGGAGGGGACTATGGCTACACCTTC.

The V gene is TRBV7-2, the J gene TRBJ1-5, with D possibly TRBD1 on 6 matching bases. Trimming took off 2 bases at V and 4 bases at J, with 9 bases between the two ends. Germline CDR1 is SGHTA and CDR2 is FQGNSA. The CDR3 length is 14 residues. CDR3 residues: CASSLTGLNQPQHF. The CDR3 nucleotides read TGTGCCAGCAGCTTAACAGGGTTAAATCAGCCCCAGCATTTT.

The chain uses TRBV6-2 or TRBV6-3 and TRBJ2-5; perhaps TRBD1 as D (5 bases). The CDR3 runs to 13 residues. V shed 5 bases and J shed 7 bases, with 14 bases lying between them. Germline values: CDR1 MNHEY, CDR2 SVGEGT. As DNA, the CDR3 is TGTGCCAGCAGTCAAGGACAATTAGCGACCCAGTACTTC. It yields the protein CASSQGQLATQYF.